These 2 T cell receptor beta chains were sequenced from one sample in a study of OX40 agonist ivuxolimab in advanced cancers. Produced via immunoSEQ multiplex PCR; TCRdb's table is partial and in-frame only. This table holds 66,000 or so clones, about 85% found once. Material: CD4+ or CD8+ T cells sorted from blood, obtained in a trial of the OX40 agonist ivuxolimab. The receptor source for this set is an adult with an advanced solid tumor such as melanoma, head and neck, liver or kidney cancer.

This CDR3 is CASSPTRGDPYEQYF. CDR3 nucleotide sequence: TGTGCCAGCAGTCCGACGCGGGGGGACCCCTACGAGCAGTACTTC. This chain connects TRBV25-1 to TRBJ2-7; 8 bases align to TRBD2. The V gene's germline CDR1 is MGHDK and CDR2 SYGVNS. This CDR3 region has 15 residues. The V gene end was trimmed by 5 bases and the J gene end by 2 bases; junction bases not matched to a gene: 8.

V gene TRBV19 combines with J gene TRBJ2-7; D unclear. V dropped 2 bases and J dropped 3 bases, with 8 bases sitting between them. The CDR3 spans 13 residues. The germline V gene encodes CDR1 LNHDA and CDR2 SQIVND (reference sequence). The CDR3 sequence is CASSIPGFYEQYF. As DNA, the CDR3 is TGTGCCAGTAGTATACCAGGTTTCTACGAGCAGTACTTC.